The rows below give T cell receptor beta chains drawn from one sample of a study of Ad26.COV2.S vaccination and SARS-CoV-2 variants. Clones were sequenced by immunoSEQ multiplex PCR, and TCRdb holds only the in-frame ones, with some missing. Here the sample spans over 400,000 clones, roughly 90% being singletons. The source material was peripheral blood, sampled in a trial of Ad26.COV2.S vaccine versus placebo. Receptors were obtained from a person aged 18-60 years who received the Ad26.COV2.S COVID-19 vaccine or a placebo. Both conserved end residues are part of each CDR3. Each record gives: J gene, clone size, D gene, V gene, CDR3 protein, CDR3 DNA. A D gene is named only where the DNA matches it firmly. The size field is filled for only some rows; it gives once, few, many or a size class.

>TRBJ1-4|once|TRBD1|TRBV28
CASSFRGGTGKLFF
TGTGCCAGCTCGTTCAGGGGGGGTACAGGAAAACTGTTTTTT
>TRBJ1-1|once|TRBD1|TRBV9
CASSAGTGITEAFF
TGTGCCAGCAGCGCCGGGACAGGGATTACTGAAGCTTTCTTT
>TRBJ1-2|NA|NA|TRBV28
CASSGQPIGYTF
TGTGCCAGCAGTGGTCAACCCATTGGCTACACCTTC
>TRBJ1-1|NA|TRBD1|TRBV19
CASSYRTGGSEAFF
TGTGCCAGTAGTTATCGGACAGGGGGCTCTGAAGCTTTCTTT
>TRBJ2-7|NA|NA|TRBV10-3
CAIRREQGGEYF
TGTGCCATCCGGCGAGAACAGGGAGGAGAGTACTTC
>TRBJ1-3|NA|TRBD1|TRBV11-2
CASSSGTGNGNTIYF
TGTGCCAGCAGCTCGGGGACAGGGAATGGAAACACCATATATTTT
>TRBJ2-7|NA|NA|TRBV7-2
CASSTTALSSYEQYF
TGTGCCAGCAGCACCACAGCACTCAGCTCCTACGAGCAGTACTTC
>TRBJ2-5|NA|TRBD2|TRBV5-4
CASTLAGRQETQYF
TGTGCCAGCACCTTAGCGGGGCGACAAGAGACCCAGTACTTC
>TRBJ2-5|NA|TRBD1|TRBV23-1
CASSLYRGTGELQETQYF
TGCGCCAGCAGTCTGTATAGAGGGACAGGGGAGCTGCAAGAGACCCAGTACTTC
>TRBJ1-4|NA|NA|TRBV4-1
CASSQSLVDNEKLFF
TGCGCCAGCAGCCAAAGTCTAGTAGACAATGAAAAACTGTTTTTT
>TRBJ1-4|NA|TRBD1|TRBV25-1
CASSEWGGTDEKLFF
TGTGCCAGCAGTGAATGGGGAGGGACAGATGAAAAACTGTTTTTT
>TRBJ1-5|NA|NA|TRBV18
CASSTLPGRVFSSNQPQHF
TGTGCCAGCTCAACCCTGCCGGGACGAGTATTTTCTAGCAATCAGCCCCAGCATTTT
>TRBJ1-2|NA|NA|TRBV4-3
CASSQDRGPGYGYTF
TGCGCCAGCAGCCAAGACCGGGGACCCGGCTATGGCTACACCTTC
>TRBJ1-1|NA|TRBD1|TRBV9
CASSGSQGSNTEAFF
TGTGCCAGCAGCGGTTCACAGGGGTCGAACACTGAAGCTTTCTTT
>TRBJ1-1|NA|TRBD1|TRBV4-3
CASSQKTGDTEAFF
TGCGCCAGCAGCCAAAAAACAGGGGACACTGAAGCTTTCTTT
>TRBJ2-5|NA|NA|TRBV9
CASSVGRSETQYF
TGTGCCAGCAGCGTAGGCAGGTCTGAGACCCAGTACTTC
>TRBJ2-1|NA|NA|TRBV28
CASSLGYEQFF
TGTGCCAGCAGTTTAGGCTATGAGCAGTTCTTC
>TRBJ1-2|NA|TRBD1|TRBV15
CATSREGTVRRRGYTF
TGTGCCACCAGCAGAGAAGGGACAGTACGACGACGAGGCTACACCTTC
>TRBJ2-7|NA|NA|TRBV3-1/TRBV3-2
CASSQPNEYEQYF
TGTGCCAGCAGCCAACCGAATGAATACGAGCAGTACTTC
>TRBJ1-1|NA|TRBD1|TRBV6-5
CASSYTRTGKNTEAFF
TGTGCCAGCAGTTACACCAGGACAGGAAAGAACACTGAAGCTTTCTTT
>TRBJ2-5|NA|NA|TRBV7-9
CASSRDGPQETQYF
TGTGCCAGCAGCCGAGACGGGCCCCAAGAGACCCAGTACTTC
>TRBJ1-1|NA|NA|TRBV20-1
CSASVNTEAFF
TGCAGTGCTAGTGTGAACACTGAAGCTTTCTTT
>TRBJ1-1|NA|TRBD1|TRBV29-1
CSVFDRVEAFF
TGCAGCGTTTTCGACAGGGTTGAAGCTTTCTTT
>TRBJ2-2|NA|NA|TRBV7-2
CASSLKGYAGELFF
TGTGCCAGCAGCTTGAAGGGTTACGCCGGGGAGCTGTTTTTT
>TRBJ2-3|NA|NA|TRBV9
CASSVGTSLVDTQYF
TGTGCCAGCAGCGTAGGTACTAGCTTGGTAGATACGCAGTATTTT
>TRBJ2-1|NA|NA|TRBV27
CASSIDNWPGRGLFF
TGTGCCAGCAGCATTGATAATTGGCCGGGAAGAGGTTTGTTCTTC
>TRBJ2-2|NA|NA|TRBV29-1
CSVERDMSGELFF
TGCAGCGTAGAAAGGGATATGAGCGGGGAGCTGTTTTTT
>TRBJ1-1|NA|TRBD1|TRBV19
CASSSDRGPTEAFF
TGTGCCAGTAGTTCCGACAGGGGGCCAACTGAAGCTTTCTTT
>TRBJ1-4|NA|TRBD1|TRBV6-5
CASSLRGRVEKLFF
TGTGCCAGCAGTCTCAGGGGGCGCGTTGAAAAACTGTTTTTT
>TRBJ1-5|NA|NA|TRBV4-1
CASSQDPPGTNQPQHF
TGCGCCAGCAGCCAAGACCCCCCGGGGACCAATCAGCCCCAGCATTTT
>TRBJ1-1|NA|NA|TRBV7-9
CASSLARAVDMNTEAFF
TGTGCCAGCAGCTTAGCGCGCGCAGTTGATATGAACACTGAAGCTTTCTTT
>TRBJ1-1|NA|NA|TRBV7-8
CASSPTGGGAEAFF
TGTGCCAGCAGCCCAACCGGGGGTGGGGCTGAAGCTTTCTTT
>TRBJ1-1|NA|NA|TRBV4-3
CASSQVRFGGRRTEAFF
TGCGCCAGCAGCCAAGTCAGATTCGGGGGCAGACGGACTGAAGCTTTCTTT
>TRBJ1-6|NA|NA|TRBV9
CASSVAAAYNSPLHF
TGTGCCAGCAGCGTAGCGGCAGCTTATAATTCACCCCTCCACTTT
>TRBJ2-3|NA|NA|TRBV12-5
CASGLSREFTDTQYF
TGTGCTAGTGGTTTGAGCAGGGAGTTCACAGATACGCAGTATTTT
>TRBJ2-3|many|NA|TRBV6-6
CASSFPAPAGTDTQYF
TGTGCCAGCAGTTTTCCTGCTCCCGCCGGGACAGATACGCAGTATTTT
>TRBJ1-4|NA|TRBD1|TRBV18
CASSPRTGGATNEKLFF
TGTGCCAGCTCACCACGGACAGGGGGTGCAACTAATGAAAAACTGTTTTTT
>TRBJ1-3|NA|TRBD1|TRBV6-5
CASSYSWTGRGNTIYF
TGTGCCAGCAGTTACTCTTGGACAGGGAGGGGAAACACCATATATTTT
>TRBJ2-3|NA|NA|TRBV10-1
CASSAPGVAADTQYF
TGCGCCAGCAGTGCCCCGGGTGTAGCGGCAGATACGCAGTATTTT
>TRBJ1-1|NA|NA|TRBV3-1/TRBV3-2
CASSQGTANTEAFF
TGTGCCAGCAGCCAAGGGACAGCGAACACTGAAGCTTTCTTT
>TRBJ2-7|NA|NA|TRBV6-2/TRBV6-3
CASSFILYEQYF
TGTGCCAGCAGTTTCATCCTCTACGAGCAGTACTTC
>TRBJ1-4|NA|NA|TRBV6-5
CASSYSFQTTNEKLFF
TGTGCCAGCAGTTACTCTTTTCAAACAACTAATGAAAAACTGTTTTTT